The 26 T cell receptor beta chains given below trace back to one sample, sequenced in a study of shared T cell receptors in the human thymus. Clones were sequenced by immunoSEQ multiplex PCR, and TCRdb holds only the in-frame ones, with some missing. The sample carries about 380,000 clones, approximately 95% recorded once. Sequencing was performed on thymocytes. These receptors all stem from a human donor.

The chain couples TRBV5-1 to TRBJ2-1; 11 bases match TRBD2. The CDR3 spans 13 residues. The ends lost 7 bases at V and 7 bases at J; junction bases unmatched: 4. CDR1 and CDR2 (germline): SGHRS, YFSETQ. The CDR3, as DNA: TGCGCCAGCGGTAGCGGGAGGGGAAATGAGCAGTTCTTC. Translation: CASGSGRGNEQFF. Using reference TRBV5-1 and TRBJ2-1 for the parts outside the CDR3, the full variable domain is KAGVTQTPRYLIKTRGQQVTLSCSPISGHRSVSWYQQTPGQGLQFLFEYFSETQRNKGNFPGRFSGRQFSNSRSEMNVSTLELGDSALYLCASGSGRGNEQFFGPGTRLTVL.

V is TRBV28 and J is TRBJ1-1, with 8 bases that match TRBD1. The CDR3 totals 17 residues. CDR1 is MDHEN and CDR2 is SYDVKM in the germline V gene. V shed 3 bases and J 0 bases; nucleotides not matched to a gene: 9. CDR3 nucleotide sequence: TGTGCCAGCAGTTTTGTTGGACAGGGCGGCTTGAACACTGAAGCTTTCTTT. This sequence encodes CASSFVGQGGLNTEAFF.

This rearrangement joins TRBV2 to TRBJ2-6; no definite D call. Germline CDR1 and CDR2: SNHLY and FYNNEI. The V and J ends lost 4 bases and 0 bases respectively, with 4 bases between them. CDR3 size: 14 residues. The DNA of the CDR3 is TGTGCCAGCAGTGTGCACTCTGGGGCCAACGTCCTGACTTTC. It translates to CASSVHSGANVLTF.

The V and J genes are TRBV5-1 and TRBJ2-2; 8 bases map to TRBD1. This CDR3 spans 15 amino acids. V was clipped by 4 bases and J by 0 bases; unmatched bases: 2. Germline-derived CDR1 and CDR2 are SGHRS and YFSETQ. The CDR3 DNA sequence: TGCGCCAGCAGCCGGGACAGGACGAACACCGGGGAGCTGTTTTTT. Amino acid sequence: CASSRDRTNTGELFF.

This sequence joins TRBV5-1 and TRBJ2-7; no clear D gene. Trimming pared 1 base from V and 3 bases from J, leaving 11 bases between. The CDR3 spans 14 residues. Germline V gene lookup returns CDR1 SGHRS and CDR2 YFSETQ. DNA of the CDR3: TGCGCCAGCAGCTTGCCGACCGGCCACTACGAGCAGTACTTC. Protein product: CASSLPTGHYEQYF.

The V and J genes are TRBV28 and TRBJ2-7; 11 bases agree with TRBD1. Germline assignment: CDR1 MDHEN and CDR2 SYDVKM. J lost 1 base, V lost 6 bases, and 5 bases had no gene match. The CDR3 is 15 amino acids. CDR3 DNA: TGTGCCAGCAGCTGGACAGGGGGCAGGTCCTACGAGCAGTACTTC. This codes for CASSWTGGRSYEQYF. The whole variable domain, filled in from reference TRBV28 and TRBJ2-7, reads DVKVTQSSRYLVKRTGEKVFLECVQDMDHENMFWYRQDPGLGLRLIYFSYDVKMKEKGDIPEGYSVSREKKERFSLILESASTNQTSMYLCASSWTGGRSYEQYFGPGTRLTVT.

The chain combines TRBV7-2 with TRBJ1-6; D ambiguous. Trimming removed 2 bases at V and 10 bases at J, with 15 bases between. The CDR3 has 15 amino acids. Per the germline V gene, CDR1 is SGHTA and CDR2 is FQGNSA. The CDR3 reads CASSLRLEYGSPLHF. The CDR3 DNA follows: TGTGCCAGCAGCTTAAGATTGGAGTACGGCTCACCCCTCCACTTT.

This CDR3 reads CASSVEGVPQETQYF. In DNA form, the CDR3 reads TGTGCCAGCAGCGTAGAGGGTGTGCCCCAAGAGACCCAGTACTTC. The chain carries TRBV9 and TRBJ2-5; D unclear. This CDR3 region has 15 residues. From germline, CDR1 is SGDLS and CDR2 YYNGEE. Trimming removed 0 bases at V and 1 base at J, with 10 bases between.

This chain uses TRBV11-2 with TRBJ1-4; 9 nucleotides agree with TRBD1. The germline V gene has CDR1 SGHAT and CDR2 FQNNGV. The CDR3 is 14 amino acids. V lost 5 bases and J lost 4; bases outside the gene matches: 2. In nucleotides, the CDR3 is TGTGCCAGCAGCCAGGACAGGGGTAATGAAAAACTGTTTTTT. Amino acids: CASSQDRGNEKLFF.

This chain joins TRBV5-6 and TRBJ2-7; D is unclear. Germline V gene data show CDR1 as SGHDT and CDR2 as YYEEEE. This CDR3 has 14 residues. Trimming removed 5 bases from V and 5 bases from J, with 17 bases in between. The CDR3 sequence: CASSGDTPHNEQYF. CDR3 nucleotide sequence: TGTGCCAGCAGTGGGGATACCCCCCATAACGAGCAGTACTTC. Full variable domain (missing parts from reference TRBV5-6 and TRBJ2-7): DAGVTQSPTHLIKTRGQQVTLRCSPKSGHDTVSWYQQALGQGPQFIFQYYEEEERQRGNFPDRFSGHQFPNYSSELNVNALLLGDSALYLCASSGDTPHNEQYFGPGTRLTVT.

This chain joins TRBV10-2 and TRBJ1-5; 10 bases are a match to TRBD1. Trimming cost V 8 bases and J 2 bases; bases outside gene matches: 9. The CDR3 is made up of 16 amino acids. From germline, CDR1 is WSHSY and CDR2 SAAADI. The CDR3 bases are TGCGCCAGCGGACATAAGACAGGGGGCGGCAATCAGCCCCAGCATTTT. Protein: CASGHKTGGGNQPQHF.

The CDR3 is CASSRKDGCPSTPGGNTQYF. Written as DNA, the CDR3 is TGTGCCAGCAGCAGAAAGGACGGATGTCCTTCCACACCGGGAGGGAATACGCAGTATTTT. J is TRBJ2-3 and V is TRBV21-1; no DNA check was done on the table's D call, TRBD2. TRBV21-1 is tagged as a pseudogene. The CDR3 is made up of 20 amino acids.

The chain links TRBV6-5 to TRBJ2-5; no firm D call. With 6 bases removed from V and 3 bases from J, the gap between germline ends came to 17 bases. The CDR3 totals 15 residues. Germline V gene sequence: CDR1 MNHEY, CDR2 SVGAGI. This CDR3 is CASRLVLGAKETQYF. The DNA of the CDR3 is TGTGCCAGCAGGTTGGTCTTAGGAGCCAAAGAGACCCAGTACTTC.

This sequence joins TRBV18 and TRBJ1-5, with 11 positions matching TRBD1. The CDR3 spans 15 residues. Trimming removed 3 bases from V and 10 bases from J; junction bases left unmatched: 8. The germline V gene encodes CDR1 KGHSH and CDR2 LQKENI. The CDR3 DNA follows: TGTGCCAGCTCACCCGGGACAGGGGGTCTTCCTCCCCAGCATTTT. As protein: CASSPGTGGLPPQHF.

CDR3 sequence reads: CASSLGGTALSYEQYF. CDR3 coding DNA: TGTGCCAGCAGCTTAGGGGGGACAGCTCTATCCTACGAGCAGTACTTC. The V gene is TRBV11-3, the J gene TRBJ2-7, with 7 bases aligning to TRBD1. The CDR3 sequence is 16 residues long. The J segment lost 1 base and the V segment lost 1 base, leaving 7 bases of the junction unmatched. The germline V gene has CDR1 SGHNT and CDR2 YENEEA.

This clone was recorded once. The chain is built from TRBV6-9 and TRBJ2-4, with D unresolved. Germline-derived CDR1 and CDR2 are MNHGY and SVAAGI. The V gene lost 11 bases and the J gene lost 10 bases, with 15 bases spanning the gap. The CDR3 is 11 amino acids. CDR3 nucleotide sequence: TGTGCCCAACAGCAGAGAGAGATTCAGTACTTC. Its translation: CAQQQREIQYF.

The gene calls are TRBV11-2 and TRBJ1-3; D gene unclear. Germline CDR1 SGHAT, CDR2 FQNNGV. The CDR3 covers 14 residues. The germline V and J ends were trimmed by 5 bases and 0 bases, with 8 bases remaining between them. CDR3 sequence (DNA): TGTGCCAGCAGCGATGGCAGCTCTGGAAACACCATATATTTT. This encodes CASSDGSSGNTIYF.

V is TRBV11-3 and J is TRBJ2-1; TRBD2 agrees at 8 bases. The J segment lost 4 bases and the V segment lost 1 base, leaving 3 bases of the junction unmatched. The CDR3 covers 15 residues. Germline V gene data show CDR1 as SGHNT and CDR2 as YENEEA. CDR3: CASSLGQRGYNEQFF. CDR3 bases: TGTGCCAGCAGCTTAGGCCAGCGGGGGTACAATGAGCAGTTCTTC.

The chain joins TRBV5-4 to TRBJ1-1, with D hard to call. V was trimmed by 1 base and J by 8 bases, leaving 12 bases between them. The CDR3 covers 13 residues. Germline V gene sequence: CDR1 SGHNT, CDR2 YYREEE (reference sequence). Written as DNA, the CDR3 is TGTGCCAGCAGCTTGAGTCAGACCGACGAAGCTTTCTTT. It translates to CASSLSQTDEAFF. The whole variable domain, remainder taken from reference TRBV5-4 and TRBJ1-1, is ETGVTQSPTHLIKTRGQQVTLRCSSQSGHNTVSWYQQALGQGPQFIFQYYREEENGRGNFPPRFSGLQFPNYSSELNVNALELDDSALYLCASSLSQTDEAFFGQGTRLTVV.

The chain uses TRBV28 and TRBJ2-3; 7 bases are shared with TRBD2. The CDR3 contains 15 residues. Germline V lookup: CDR1 MDHEN, CDR2 SYDVKM. V trimming: 8 bases; J trimming: 3 bases; junction bases outside the gene matches: 11. The CDR3 region is CASGPREWVTDTQYF. CDR3 coding DNA: TGTGCCAGCGGCCCGCGGGAGTGGGTGACAGATACGCAGTATTTT.

The chain couples TRBV5-1 to TRBJ2-6; no definite D call. This CDR3 is 16 amino acids long. Germline values: CDR1 SGHRS, CDR2 YFSETQ. V shed 0 bases and J shed 2 bases, with 9 bases lying between them. The CDR3 loop reads CASSLAEKAGANVLTF. In DNA, the CDR3 is TGCGCCAGCAGCTTGGCCGAAAAGGCTGGGGCCAACGTCCTGACTTTC. The whole variable domain, remainder taken from reference TRBV5-1 and TRBJ2-6, is KAGVTQTPRYLIKTRGQQVTLSCSPISGHRSVSWYQQTPGQGLQFLFEYFSETQRNKGNFPGRFSGRQFSNSRSEMNVSTLELGDSALYLCASSLAEKAGANVLTFGAGSRLTVL.

The V and J genes are TRBV7-6 and TRBJ2-7; possibly TRBD2 for D (5 bases). Germline CDR1 reads SGHVS; CDR2 reads FNYEAQ. The CDR3 consists of 14 residues. Trimming removed 1 base at V and 3 bases at J, with 10 bases between. The CDR3 DNA sequence: TGTGCCAGCAGCTTAGGGGGAGCGGACTACGAGCAGTACTTC. Amino acid sequence: CASSLGGADYEQYF.

This clone was found once. The J gene is TRBJ1-5, the V gene TRBV19; TRBD1 is a possible D gene (5 bases). From germline, CDR1 is LNHDA and CDR2 SQIVND (reference sequence). The CDR3 covers 15 residues. V lost 0 bases, J lost 5 bases, and 11 bases lay in between. CDR3 nucleotides: TGTGCCAGTAGTATAGAAGAGGGGCCATATCAGCCCCAGCATTTT. Translated: CASSIEEGPYQPQHF. Supplemented by reference TRBV19 and TRBJ1-5, the full variable domain reads DGGITQSPKYLFRKEGQNVTLSCEQNLNHDAMYWYRQDPGQGLRLIYYSQIVNDFQKGDIAEGYSVSREKKESFPLTVTSAQKNPTAFYLCASSIEEGPYQPQHFGDGTRLSIL.

The rearrangement joins TRBV27 to TRBJ1-5; D is perhaps TRBD1 (5 bases). This CDR3 has 15 residues. Per the germline V gene, CDR1 is MNHEY and CDR2 is SMNVEV (reference sequence). With 6 bases removed from V and 7 bases from J, the gap between germline ends came to 19 bases. DNA of the CDR3: TGTGCCAGCAGAATCGGATCAGGGATCTTGCAGCCCCAGCATTTT. Translation gives CASRIGSGILQPQHF.

This chain links TRBV15 with TRBJ2-7; TRBD2 aligns across 13 bases. V gave up 5 bases and J gave up 3 bases; unmatched junction bases: 7. The CDR3 loop spans 16 amino acids. Germline lookup yields CDR1 LNHNV and CDR2 YYDKDF (reference sequence). CDR3 DNA sequence: TGTGCCACCAGCGGTGAAAGGACTAGCGGGAGCTACGAGCAGTACTTC. As protein: CATSGERTSGSYEQYF.

The chain joins TRBV27 to TRBJ1-2; TRBD1 agrees at 8 bases. The J segment lost 4 bases and the V segment lost 5 bases, leaving 6 bases of the junction unmatched. The CDR3 extends over 14 amino acids. Germline lookup yields CDR1 MNHEY and CDR2 SMNVEV (reference sequence). CDR3 nucleotides: TGTGCCAGCAGTCCCCTGGGACAGGCCTATGGCTACACCTTC. It translates to CASSPLGQAYGYTF.